This T cell receptor beta chain is from a study of T cells in Graves' hyperthyroidism and ophthalmopathy (dated by TCRdb to the late 2010s). Study-level background: Peripheral blood was collected at initial diagnosis, before any treatment. A discovery cohort of around 98 patients, fewer than 50 with Graves' ophthalmopathy and more than 55 with stable Graves' hyperthyroidism, was used to find distinguishing TCR V-J signatures. Prospective prediction of ophthalmopathy was tested in an independent validation cohort consisting of about 19 hyperthyroidism patients and around 16 patients who later progressed to ophthalmopathy. The 95 to 100 discovery patients were randomly split 7:3 into training and test sets. Thyroid tissue and blood T-cell repertoires from six Graves' hyperthyroidism patients were also compared in the study. After sampling, hyperthyroidism patients received methimazole starting at 30 mg daily, and ophthalmopathy patients received high-dose intravenous methylprednisolone. The paper reports TCR Vbeta CDR3 sequencing of 130 to 150 peripheral blood samples: under 45 ophthalmopathy, under 80 hyperthyroidism and approximately 17 progressor patients. Broad study findings and their caveats: A model built on a 13 V-J signature distinguished ophthalmopathy from stable hyperthyroidism, reaching roughly 88% sensitivity and 81.08% specificity in cross-validation and 80%/75% in testing. Most expanded thyroid clonotypes (frequency above 0.001) were also found in blood, which suggests that blood repertoires may mirror thyroid immune responses. In validation, the model predicted progression to ophthalmopathy with around 71% sensitivity and approximately 72% specificity, a median of around 6.6 months before onset. No statistical method was used to set the sample size in advance, and investigators knew the group allocation.

Amplification of TCR beta CDR3 regions was carried out from RNA transcripts. For the first round of RT-PCR on the TCR CDR3, the HTBI primer set was used together with the Qiagen OneStep RT-PCR kit. Libraries were constructed in a second round of multiplex PCR, after which size selection and purification were performed. Sequencing of the libraries was done on an Illumina HiSeq2000 using paired-end 100 bp reads. In the source study's methods: SOAPnuke was used to process the raw data, removing reads that contained adapters or uncalled bases, had a mean Phred below 15, or lacked an exact match to the constant primer or identifier. COPE v1.2.5 was used to merge the high-quality paired reads, and each unique nucleotide sequence was defined as a clonotype. MiTCR v1.1 was used to align the clonotypes against IMGT TRBV, TRBD and TRBJ reference segments. The analysis was restricted to V-J combinations with a frequency above 0.0001, which together covered 99.2% of the repertoires. The TCS score was defined as the ratio of F50 (clonal expansion) to E x V (chaos), calculated using BLOSUM62-based TCRdist between CDR3 peptides within each V-J. Welch's t-statistics and random forest reduced roughly 530 V-J features to roughly 13, which were used in a naive Bayes classifier (R e1071). TCRdb cleaned the public reads at Q25 with fastp, built clones with MiXCR and kept in-frame beta chains. Rows merge per CDR3 protein into single entries with the most common DNA and genes. TCRdb, rather than the study authors, made the V and J calls. Here the sample has about 580,000 distinct CDR3 sequences; 11% to 15% occur a single time. The ten largest clones take up more than 4.5% of the sample.

The junction shows trimming of 7 bases on V and 6 bases on J, plus 16 bases between the germline ends. There are 14 amino acids in the CDR3, from cysteine to phenylalanine inclusive. The entry retains the CDR3 DNA only, 42 bases that are in frame from base 1. The table lists this clonotype with many counts. The target of this receptor is not known. The input lacks base qualities; no much larger clone sits a single base away. Hyperthyroidism patients were aged 18 to 65 years and newly diagnosed, with disease duration of less than 2 months. Patients with uncontrolled infections, other autoimmune diseases, pregnancy or lactation were excluded. Clinical symptoms, serum thyroxine and TRAb, thyroid ultrasound, and orbital computed tomography formed the basis for the diagnoses. Blood from progressor patients was drawn when they were first diagnosed with hyperthyroidism, before any ophthalmopathy symptoms appeared. PBMCs were isolated from approximately 10 ml of fresh peripheral blood by Ficoll-Paque density gradient centrifugation. Progressor patients were first diagnosed with Graves' hyperthyroidism and then developed ophthalmopathy during follow-up. Total RNA was extracted using Trizol reagent, and RNA quality was assessed on an Agilent 2100 Bioanalyzer.

The TCR comes from a woman in her 30s with Graves' hyperthyroidism that later progressed to Graves' ophthalmopathy. The sequence is built from TRBV12-3 or TRBV12-4 and TRBJ1-5, and the D gene may be TRBD1, 5 bases matching. Sample: blood. The DNA sequence is TGTGCCAGCACCCCAGCGGGGGAACGTCAGCCCCAGCATTTT. The translation is CASTPAGERQPQHF.